A single sample is the source of the 8 T cell receptor beta chains below, sequenced in a study of blood T cell repertoires in COVID-19. Assay: immunoSEQ multiplex PCR; the TCRdb copy retains only in-frame clones and omits some. The repertoire includes 310,000 or so clones, roughly 84% of them detected once, and 1% sits in the top ten. The specimen was peripheral blood. The receptors originated from a man in his fifties or sixties with active or convalescent COVID-19.

The chain couples TRBV4-1 to TRBJ2-7, with D uncertain. This CDR3 comprises 14 residues. Trimming took off 0 bases at V and 2 bases at J, with 8 bases between the two ends. The germline V gene encodes CDR1 MGHRA and CDR2 YSYEKL. The CDR3 sequence: CASSQDVAAYEQYF. In DNA, the CDR3 is TGCGCCAGCAGCCAAGATGTGGCCGCCTACGAGCAGTACTTC.

CDR3 nucleotide sequence: TGTGCCAGCAGCGAGACAGGTACTAATGAAAAACTGTTTTTT. Its translation is CASSETGTNEKLFF. The chain joins TRBV9 to TRBJ1-4; possible D gene TRBD1, 6 bases. This CDR3 is built from 14 residues. With 3 bases removed from V and 2 bases from J, the gap between germline ends came to 8 bases. The germline V gene encodes CDR1 SGDLS and CDR2 YYNGEE.

J is TRBJ2-3 and V is TRBV24-1; D remains ambiguous. Looked up from germline, CDR1 is KGHDR and CDR2 is SFDVKD. The CDR3 is 13 residues long. Trimming pared 4 bases from V and 5 bases from J, leaving 9 bases between. This chain's CDR3 is CATSDPSVDTQYF. The CDR3 region has the DNA TGTGCCACCAGTGACCCTAGTGTAGATACGCAGTATTTT.

The chain uses TRBV5-1 and TRBJ1-5; 9 nucleotides align to TRBD1. CDR3 length: 19 amino acids. V lost 5 bases to trimming and J lost 0 bases; unmatched junction nucleotides: 15. CDR1 and CDR2 (germline): SGHRS, YFSETQ. The CDR3 here is CASSRDRDRALYSNQPQHF. The CDR3 DNA reads as TGCGCCAGCAGTCGTGACCGGGACAGGGCCCTTTATAGCAATCAGCCCCAGCATTTT.

Worth noting for this clone: In the same sample, other DNA sequences code for this CDR3. The chain combines TRBV9 with TRBJ2-1, with 11 bases matching TRBD2. The V segment lost 0 bases and the J segment 0 bases; nucleotides outside the gene matches: 2. Looked up from germline, CDR1 is SGDLS and CDR2 is YYNGEE. The length of the CDR3 is 17 residues. In DNA form, the CDR3 reads TGTGCCAGCAGCGTAGGAACTAGCGGGAGCTCCTACAATGAGCAGTTCTTC. It codes for CASSVGTSGSSYNEQFF.

The chain employs TRBV4-3 and TRBJ1-1; TRBD1 aligns across 7 bases. Germline V gene sequence: CDR1 LGHNA, CDR2 YSLEER. Unmatched junction bases numbered 4, after V lost 3 bases and J lost 0 bases. This CDR3 has 15 residues. In nucleotides, the CDR3 is TGCGCCAGCAGCCAGGCACAGGGGATGAACACTGAAGCTTTCTTT. Translated: CASSQAQGMNTEAFF.

The chain recombines TRBV10-3 with TRBJ1-1; unclear D gene. Germline assignment: CDR1 ENHRY and CDR2 SYGVKD. The CDR3 totals 13 residues. V was clipped by 8 bases and J by 5 bases, with 15 bases between them. CDR3 DNA sequence: TGTGCCATCTCGGGGAATTGGGAAACTGAAGCTTTCTTT. Translating gives CAISGNWETEAFF.

V is TRBV19 and J is TRBJ1-6; the match to TRBD1 covers 8 bases. The trim removed 5 bases at V and 12 bases at J, leaving 12 bases unmatched. The CDR3 contains 15 residues. Per germline, CDR1 LNHDA and CDR2 SQIVND (reference sequence). CDR3 nucleotides: TGTGCCAGTAGTCGAACCGGGACAGGTATAGAACCCCTCCACTTT. It is translated as CASSRTGTGIEPLHF.